The table lists the clone carrying this TCR beta chain with a few counts. The antigen remains unidentified. The junction departs from germline at one end; a sequencing error may be responsible. Germline V gene data show CDR1 as SGHTA and CDR2 as FQGNSA. CDR3 length equals 14 residues. This record belongs to a study of beta chain features in type 1 diabetes. Study in general: When patients were set against healthy donors, age, gender and cell yields were similar. Study results and limitations: Whether TCRB rearrangement is influenced by HLA type went unresolved here. Among all four CD4+ subsets, Type 1 diabetes patients had TCRB CDR3s that were moderately but significantly shorter. Patients' naive, central memory and regulatory TCRB repertoires appeared more alike than those of healthy donors.

CD4+ naive, central memory, regulatory and stem cell-like memory subsets were isolated by sorting on CD45RO/CCR7/CD25/CD127/CD95/CD27. The entirety of the isolated RNA underwent reverse transcription, so expressed TCRB transcripts were sequenced. TCRdb's table, derived via immunoSEQ multiplex PCR, lists solely in-frame clones and lacks some. This sample has a few hundred thousand clones, with about 14% found just once. V usage is TRBV7-2 and J usage is TRBJ2-5; D perhaps matches TRBD2 (6 bases). The receptor was isolated from a woman between 18 and 30 years old with type 1 diabetes. The sequenced sample was naive CD4+ T cells from blood. This CDR3 reads CASSRGTPQGTQYF. Here the CDR3 DNA reads TGTGCCAGCAGCCGCGGGACGCCTCAAGGGACCCAGTACTTC.